A selection of T cell receptor beta chains follows, all from one sample in a study of blood T cell repertoires in COVID-19. TCRdb's table, derived via immunoSEQ multiplex PCR, lists solely in-frame clones and lacks some. The table records about 100,000 clones, approximately 90% of them present only once. The sequenced sample consisted of peripheral blood. These receptors originate from a man aged 45 to 65 with active COVID-19. Each CDR3 is given with its conserved first and last residue. The order of the fields is D gene, J gene, clone size, V gene, CDR3 protein, CDR3 DNA. The D gene is left open where the match is weak. Only some rows state a clone size, as once, few, many or a class for expanded clones.

>TRBD1|TRBJ1-6|-|TRBV19
CASSLDRDNSPLHF
TGTGCCAGTAGTCTAGACAGGGATAATTCACCCCTCCACTTT
>TRBD1|TRBJ1-3|-|TRBV30
CAWRSGGRIGNTIYF
TGTGCCTGGAGATCAGGGGGCAGGATTGGAAACACCATATATTTT
>TRBD1|TRBJ2-6|-|TRBV7-2
CASSLPQGAEGANVLTF
TGTGCCAGCAGCTTACCACAGGGGGCAGAAGGGGCCAACGTCCTGACTTTC
>TRBD2|TRBJ2-1|-|TRBV9
CASSADGLAGEQFF
TGTGCCAGCAGCGCCGACGGACTAGCCGGCGAGCAGTTCTTC
>-|TRBJ1-3|few|TRBV5-1
CASSLSPRSGGVSGNTIYF
TGCGCCAGCAGCTTGTCGCCCCGCTCGGGGGGCGTTTCTGGAAACACCATATATTTT
>TRBD1|TRBJ2-3|once|TRBV30
CAWSAKGATDTQYF
TGTGCCTGGAGTGCCAAGGGGGCCACAGATACGCAGTATTTT
>-|TRBJ2-5|-|TRBV10-3
CAISVSAQETQYF
TGTGCCATCAGTGTTAGCGCCCAAGAGACCCAGTACTTC
>-|TRBJ1-4|-|TRBV7-9
CASSKSTGGEGEKLFF
TGTGCCAGCAGCAAAAGTACGGGGGGCGAGGGTGAAAAACTGTTTTTT
>-|TRBJ2-7|-|TRBV7-7
CASSPSASVYEQYF
TGTGCTAGCAGCCCGTCGGCTAGCGTTTACGAGCAGTACTTC
>TRBD2|TRBJ2-7|few|TRBV29-1
CSVGGGLTYEQYF
TGCAGCGTTGGGGGGGGACTGACCTACGAGCAGTACTTC
>-|TRBJ1-1|-|TRBV12-3/TRBV12-4
CATARNMNTEAFF
TGTGCCACAGCCAGGAACATGAACACTGAAGCTTTCTTT
>-|TRBJ1-5|-|TRBV21-1
CASRRQGITYSNQPQHF
TGTGCCAGCAGACGACAGGGGATTACTTATAGCAATCAGCCCCAGCATTTT
>TRBD2|TRBJ2-5|-|TRBV30
CAWSEFGTRKETQYF
TGTGCCTGGAGTGAATTCGGGACTAGGAAAGAGACCCAGTACTTC
>-|TRBJ2-7|once|TRBV6-2/TRBV6-3
CASSPPGLVGEQYF
TGTGCCAGCAGCCCCCCGGGACTGGTGGGCGAGCAGTACTTC
>TRBD1|TRBJ2-7|-|TRBV12-3/TRBV12-4
CASSPEGGKQYF
TGTGCCAGCAGTCCCGAAGGGGGCAAGCAGTACTTC
>-|TRBJ1-3|-|TRBV9
CASSVEESSGNTIYF
TGTGCCAGCAGCGTAGAAGAGAGCTCTGGAAACACCATATATTTT
>TRBD2|TRBJ2-3|-|TRBV7-2
CASSQPGTSGGQADTQYF
TGTGCCAGCAGCCAACCCGGGACTAGCGGGGGCCAGGCAGATACGCAGTATTTT
>TRBD2|TRBJ2-7|-|TRBV7-2
CASSFQRGYYEQYF
TGTGCCAGCAGCTTCCAGCGGGGGTACTACGAGCAGTACTTC
>TRBD2|TRBJ2-5|-|TRBV4-1
CASSQVGTSGETQYF
TGCGCCAGCAGCCAAGTGGGGACTAGCGGAGAGACCCAGTACTTC
>TRBD2|TRBJ2-1|-|TRBV19
CASSTSRGLAGTPARQFF
TGTGCCAGTAGTACCTCCCGGGGACTAGCGGGGACCCCTGCCAGACAGTTCTTC
>TRBD2|TRBJ2-2|-|TRBV3-1/TRBV3-2
CASTPLAGVGTGELFF
TGTGCCAGCACCCCCCTAGCGGGGGTTGGCACCGGGGAGCTGTTTTTT
>-|TRBJ1-5|-|TRBV7-9
CASSFGQSGQPQHF
TGTGCCAGCAGCTTCGGACAGTCGGGTCAGCCCCAGCATTTT
>TRBD1|TRBJ1-4|-|TRBV15
CATSRGTGTGGFF
TGTGCCACCAGCAGAGGAACCGGGACAGGGGGTTTTTTT
>TRBD1|TRBJ2-7|-|TRBV7-2
CASTLMTGPRAEQYF
TGTGCCAGCACCCTCATGACAGGGCCTCGGGCCGAGCAGTACTTC
>-|TRBJ1-2|few|TRBV7-2
CASSFERGSPYGYTF
TGTGCCAGCAGCTTCGAACGGGGATCGCCCTATGGCTACACCTTC
>TRBD1|TRBJ1-5|-|TRBV4-2
CASSQGQGGQPQHF
TGTGCCAGCAGCCAAGGACAGGGCGGACAGCCCCAGCATTTT
>-|TRBJ2-2|-|TRBV5-5
CASSLVSAGELFF
TGTGCCAGCAGCTTGGTGTCAGCCGGGGAGCTGTTTTTT
>-|TRBJ2-1|-|TRBV10-3
CAIRTSTGSYNEQFF
TGTGCCATCCGTACTAGCACCGGCTCCTACAATGAGCAGTTCTTC
>TRBD1|TRBJ1-2|-|TRBV29-1
CSVGQGDGYTF
TGCAGCGTCGGACAGGGGGATGGCTACACCTTC
>-|TRBJ1-1|-|TRBV19
CASSLPNSLEAFF
TGTGCCAGTAGTTTGCCGAACAGCCTTGAAGCTTTCTTT
>TRBD2|TRBJ2-7|-|TRBV7-2
CASSSSPGGNEQYF
TGTGCCAGCAGCTCTAGTCCGGGGGGAAACGAGCAGTACTTC
>-|TRBJ1-5|-|TRBV6-5
CASSYGVRSQPQHF
TGTGCCAGCAGTTATGGAGTTCGGAGTCAGCCCCAGCATTTT
>-|TRBJ1-1|-|TRBV25-1
CASSDGGRWAFF
TGTGCCAGCAGTGACGGGGGAAGGTGGGCTTTCTTT
>-|TRBJ1-3|-|TRBV18
CASSLENGSGNTIYF
TGTGCCAGCTCACTTGAGAACGGTTCTGGAAACACCATATATTTT
>-|TRBJ2-5|-|TRBV5-1
CASSFSYNQETQYF
TGCGCCAGCAGCTTCTCGTACAACCAAGAGACCCAGTACTTC
>-|TRBJ2-7|-|TRBV19
CASARGVASEQYF
TGTGCCAGTGCTAGGGGTGTTGCCTCCGAGCAGTACTTC